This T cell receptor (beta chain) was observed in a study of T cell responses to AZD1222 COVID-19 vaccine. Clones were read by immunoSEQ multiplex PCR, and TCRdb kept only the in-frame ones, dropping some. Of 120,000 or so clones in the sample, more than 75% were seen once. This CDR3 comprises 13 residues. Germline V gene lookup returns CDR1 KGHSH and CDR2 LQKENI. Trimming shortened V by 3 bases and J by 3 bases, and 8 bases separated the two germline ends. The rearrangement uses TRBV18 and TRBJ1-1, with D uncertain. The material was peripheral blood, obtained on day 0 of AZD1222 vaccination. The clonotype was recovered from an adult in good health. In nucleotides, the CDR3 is TGTGCCAGCTCACCGGTCGTATACACTGAAGCTTTCTTT. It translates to CASSPVVYTEAFF. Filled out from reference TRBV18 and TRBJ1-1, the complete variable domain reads NAGVMQNPRHLVRRRGQEARLRCSPMKGHSHVYWYRQLPEEGLKFMVYLQKENIIDESGMPKERFSAEFPKEGPSILRIQQVVRGDSAAYFCASSPVVYTEAFFGQGTRLTVV.